The present entry profiles one TCR beta chain with its context. The antigen it recognizes is unknown. No base-level quality is on record; no much larger clone is a single base apart. This specimen belongs to a study of control samples from healthy donors and cancer patients (dated by TCRdb to about 2020). Library construction relied on the immunoSEQ multiplex PCR assay. TCRdb limited this immuneACCESS table to in-frame rearrangements with V and J called. A share of clones is missing; checked studies link under half to unresolved V genes, and the rest is unexplained. The sample table contains 70,000 to 75,000 clones; only one count was recorded for roughly 87% of them. The ten biggest clones cover 3.5% to 4% of the sample. The receptor's source is a woman aged 50 to 65 in good health. Input material: blood.

The encoded CDR3 is CASSLAGINSPLHF. The sequence in DNA is TGCGCCAGCAGCTTAGCCGGGATTAATTCACCCCTCCACTTT. The rearranged segments are TRBV5-1 and TRBJ1-6, with the identity of the D gene unclear. The CDR3 runs 14 amino acids, cysteine and phenylalanine included. CDR3 DNA only is kept here, 42 bases in frame from base 1. CDR1 is given as SGHRS and CDR2 as YFSETQ, both from the germline V gene. V drops 2 bases and J drops 6 bases, leaving 9 bases in between.